The 31 T cell receptor beta chains presented below share a single source sample, sequenced in a study of shared clonotypes between healthy human individuals. The assay was immunoSEQ multiplex PCR, and TCRdb's table has in-frame clones only and misses some. Here the sample spans millions of clones, under 95% being singletons. Naive CD8 cells, CD45RO-negative and positively selected for CCR7, excluded terminally differentiated effector memory CD45RA+ cells. Sequences were obtained from naive CD8+ T cells from PBMCs. The receptor set was obtained from a man between 18 and 35 years old in good health. Some clones in this sample may be carry-over from other donors' samples.

The sample holds one count of this clone. The genes are TRBV29-1 and TRBJ2-7; possible D gene TRBD2, 6 bases. Between the trimmed V and J ends, which lost 5 bases and 6 bases, there was a span of 11 bases. The germline V gene has CDR1 SQVTM and CDR2 ANQGSEA. CDR3 length: 11 amino acids. CDR3 amino acids: CSVTLASEQYF. The CDR3 DNA follows: TGCAGCGTTACTCTAGCGAGCGAGCAGTACTTC.

The chain joins TRBV4-1 to TRBJ2-3, with a weak D call TRBD1 (5 bases). CDR3 size: 15 residues. V lost 1 base, J lost 5 bases, and 13 bases lay in between. Per the germline V gene, CDR1 is MGHRA and CDR2 is YSYEKL. The CDR3 protein is CASSQGQFSLDTQYF. In nucleotides, the CDR3 is TGCGCCAGCAGCCAAGGACAGTTCTCCTTAGATACGCAGTATTTT.

The count of this clone is one. The chain recombines TRBV5-1 with TRBJ1-1; D is unresolved. Germline loops: CDR1 SGHRS, CDR2 YFSETQ. Between the trimmed V and J ends, which lost 2 bases and 4 bases, there was a span of 12 bases. The CDR3 spans 14 residues. The CDR3 bases are TGCGCCAGCAGCTTACCGGGGATGGGCACTGAAGCTTTCTTT. It specifies CASSLPGMGTEAFF.

The CDR3, as DNA: TGTGCCATCAGTGAGTCGGATGGGCTAGCGGAGCACGTTGACGAGCAGTACTTC. The encoded protein is CAISESDGLAEHVDEQYF. J is TRBJ2-7 and V is TRBV10-3, with 7 bases fitting TRBD2. The CDR3 is 18 amino acids. CDR1 and CDR2 from the germline V gene are ENHRY and SYGVKD. J lost 5 bases, V lost 0 bases, and 16 bases had no gene match.

V and J are TRBV28 and TRBJ2-1, with D unresolved. Trimming cost V 7 bases and J 5 bases, with 18 bases left between them. The CDR3 is made up of 15 amino acids. Germline V gene data show CDR1 as MDHEN and CDR2 as SYDVKM. The CDR3 nucleotides are TGTGCCAGCACCACCCCTCGGACGGATAACAATGAGCAGTTCTTC. This codes for CASTTPRTDNNEQFF.

This chain connects TRBV18 to TRBJ2-7; 9 nucleotides align to TRBD1. After removal of 3 bases from V and 4 bases from J, the junction contained 13 bases not matched to a gene. CDR3 length: 17 residues. The germline CDR1 and CDR2 sequences are KGHSH and LQKENI. CDR3 in amino acids: CASSPDWRDRALYEQYF. The DNA of the CDR3 is TGTGCCAGCTCACCCGACTGGCGGGACAGGGCGCTATACGAGCAGTACTTC.

The table lists this clone with a count of one. The V gene is TRBV7-2, the J gene TRBJ2-1; 7 nucleotides agree with TRBD1. Germline V gene lookup returns CDR1 SGHTA and CDR2 FQGNSA. The V segment lost 5 bases and the J segment 4 bases; nucleotides outside the gene matches: 8. The CDR3 spans 15 residues. The CDR3 bases are TGTGCCAGCAGCCTACCGGACAGGTTTTACAATGAGCAGTTCTTC. Translation: CASSLPDRFYNEQFF.

The genes are TRBV18 and TRBJ2-5; D remains ambiguous. CDR3 length equals 15 residues. The V and J ends lost 6 bases and 5 bases respectively, with 19 bases between them. Germline values: CDR1 KGHSH, CDR2 LQKENI. The CDR3 DNA is TGTGCCAGCTCCCCAAGTGGTATCGCATGGGAGACCCAGTACTTC. Translation gives CASSPSGIAWETQYF.

J is TRBJ2-3 and V is TRBV5-1, with D maybe TRBD1 (5 bases). Germline lookup yields CDR1 SGHRS and CDR2 YFSETQ. Trimming shortened V by 1 base and J by 4 bases, and 16 bases separated the two germline ends. The CDR3 totals 16 residues. The CDR3 sequence: CASSLFGRVVPDTQYF. The CDR3 DNA sequence: TGCGCCAGCAGCTTGTTTGGCAGGGTGGTTCCAGATACGCAGTATTTT.

V gene TRBV10-2 combines with J gene TRBJ2-7; no reliable D call. Trimming took 7 bases from V and 1 from J, leaving 8 bases between them. Germline loops: CDR1 WSHSY, CDR2 SAAADI. The CDR3 is made up of 12 amino acids. The CDR3 DNA follows: TGCGCCAGCAAGGATCAGTCCTACGAGCAGTACTTC. This gives the protein CASKDQSYEQYF.

CDR3 nucleotides: TGCGCCAGCAGCCAAGATTTCGGGCTAGCGGGAGACGAGACCCAGTACTTC. This codes for CASSQDFGLAGDETQYF. The rearrangement links TRBV4-1 to TRBJ2-5; 10 nucleotides line up with TRBD2. The CDR3 loop spans 17 amino acids. Germline trimming cut 0 bases from V and 5 bases from J; bases unmatched to any gene: 9. Germline V gives CDR1 MGHRA, CDR2 YSYEKL.

V is TRBV5-1 and J is TRBJ2-1; 8 bases are a match to TRBD1. The CDR3 contains 15 residues. Trimming removed 0 bases from V and 4 bases from J; junction bases left unmatched: 3. Per germline, CDR1 SGHRS and CDR2 YFSETQ. The CDR3 protein is CASSLVQGVYNEQFF. The CDR3 nucleotides are TGCGCCAGCAGCTTGGTACAGGGGGTTTACAATGAGCAGTTCTTC.

The CDR3 DNA reads as TGTGCCATCGGGGTCACAGATACGCAGTATTTT. Protein product: CAIGVTDTQYF. The chain recombines TRBV7-9 with TRBJ2-3; tentatively, D is TRBD2 (5 bases). This CDR3 comprises 11 residues. Germline V gene data show CDR1 as SEHNR and CDR2 as FQNEAQ (reference sequence). V gave up 10 bases and J gave up 2 bases, with 7 bases separating them.

Of note for this clone: Other DNA sequences in this specimen translate into the identical CDR3. The chain employs TRBV4-2 and TRBJ2-1; 14 positions match TRBD2. There are 16 residues in the CDR3. Germline-derived CDR1 and CDR2 are LGHNA and YNFKEQ. The J segment lost 2 bases and the V segment lost 3 bases, leaving 0 bases of the junction unmatched. CDR3 loop: CASSQGLAGAYNEQFF. As DNA, the CDR3 is TGTGCCAGCAGCCAGGGACTAGCGGGAGCCTACAATGAGCAGTTCTTC.

The gene calls are TRBV7-9 and TRBJ1-2; 7 bases are a match to TRBD1. J gave up 0 bases and V 4 bases, and 8 bases lay outside the gene matches. The CDR3 runs 16 residues. Germline values: CDR1 SEHNR, CDR2 FQNEAQ (reference sequence). The CDR3, as DNA: TGTGCCAGCAGCTCCCTTCCAGGGGGACCTAACTATGGCTACACCTTC. It is translated as CASSSLPGGPNYGYTF.

CDR3: CASPSGAEQYF. The CDR3 region has the DNA TGTGCCAGCCCGTCAGGGGCCGAGCAGTACTTC. The V gene is TRBV2, the J gene TRBJ2-7; D is perhaps TRBD1 (6 bases). Per the germline V gene, CDR1 is SNHLY and CDR2 is FYNNEI. Between the trimmed V and J ends, which lost 8 bases and 6 bases, there was a span of 11 bases. This CDR3 is 11 amino acids long.

A note on this clone: The germline gene is not matched at one end of the junction; a read error may be the cause. Other DNA sequences in the same sample also yield this CDR3. The V gene is TRBV5-1, the J gene TRBJ2-7; the match to TRBD2 covers 7 bases. Germline loops: CDR1 SGHRS, CDR2 YFSETQ. The CDR3 sequence is 15 residues long. This CDR3 reads CASSLGPSGAYEQYF. The CDR3 region has the DNA TGCGCCAGCAGTTTGGGTCCTAGCGGCGCCTACGAGCAGTACTTC.

A remark on this clone: At one boundary the junction diverges from the germline segment, which might be a read error. V and J are TRBV5-1 and TRBJ1-1, with a possible D match to TRBD1 (5 bases). The CDR3 spans 14 residues. The germline V gene has CDR1 SGHRS and CDR2 YFSETQ. CDR3 sequence (DNA): TGTGCCAGCAGCTTTTACAGGATGAACACTGAAGCTTTCTTT. It encodes CASSFYRMNTEAFF.

For this clone: The sample has other DNA sequences that encode this CDR3 too. The chain employs TRBV29-1 and TRBJ2-1; TRBD1 matches 7 bases. The junction had 4 bases not matched to a gene; V was cut back by 6 bases and J by 5 bases. The CDR3 totals 12 residues. CDR1 is SQVTM, CDR2 ANQGSEA, per germline. The CDR3 nucleotides read TGCAGCGTAAGGACAGGAAACAATGAGCAGTTCTTC. Its protein is CSVRTGNNEQFF.

The genes are TRBV4-2 and TRBJ2-7; TRBD2 might be the D (6 bases). This CDR3 is 15 amino acids long. Germline-derived CDR1 and CDR2 are LGHNA and YNFKEQ. Trimming cost V 1 base and J 0 bases, with 10 bases left between them. This CDR3 is CASSQASGRSYEQYF. CDR3 bases: TGTGCCAGCAGCCAAGCAAGCGGGCGCTCCTACGAGCAGTACTTC.

The chain has TRBV28 and TRBJ2-1; perhaps D is TRBD1 or TRBD2 (5 bases each). Trimming shortened V by 2 bases and J by 4 bases, and 15 bases separated the two germline ends. CDR3 length: 16 amino acids. Germline-derived CDR1 and CDR2 are MDHEN and SYDVKM. CDR3 loop: CASSLLRDLLYNEQFF. Here the CDR3 DNA reads TGTGCCAGCAGTTTACTGAGGGACCTACTATACAATGAGCAGTTCTTC.

This chain connects TRBV27 to TRBJ2-7; D is possibly TRBD1 (6 bases). Trimming pared 5 bases from V and 2 bases from J, leaving 13 bases between. The CDR3 runs to 14 residues. Germline values: CDR1 MNHEY, CDR2 SMNVEV (reference sequence). CDR3 region: CASSIETGPYEQYF. The DNA for the CDR3 is TGTGCCAGCAGTATAGAGACAGGACCCTACGAGCAGTACTTC.

This chain links TRBV5-1 with TRBJ2-3; TRBD1 aligns across 8 bases. V shed 4 bases and J 1 base; nucleotides not matched to a gene: 5. CDR1 and CDR2 from the germline V gene are SGHRS and YFSETQ. This CDR3 spans 15 amino acids. The CDR3 here is CASSQGQGGTDTQYF. The CDR3 DNA sequence: TGCGCCAGCAGCCAAGGACAGGGAGGCACAGATACGCAGTATTTT.

The CDR3 DNA is TGTGCCAGCAGCAACGGACTAGCGGGGGACACAGATACGCAGTATTTT. Its translation: CASSNGLAGDTDTQYF. The chain is built from TRBV6-6 and TRBJ2-3; TRBD2 agrees at 13 bases. Looked up from germline, CDR1 is MNHNY and CDR2 is SVGAGI (reference sequence). This CDR3 has 16 amino acids. The V and J ends lost 6 bases and 2 bases, in that order; junction bases with no gene match: 5.

The genes are TRBV28 and TRBJ1-5; 8 nucleotides align to TRBD1. Germline lookup yields CDR1 MDHEN and CDR2 SYDVKM. CDR3 length equals 15 residues. The V gene end was trimmed by 2 bases and the J gene end by 5 bases; junction bases not matched to a gene: 5. CDR3 residues: CASSLNSGGHQPQHF. CDR3 nucleotide sequence: TGTGCCAGCAGTTTAAATTCAGGGGGCCATCAGCCCCAGCATTTT.

The V and J genes are TRBV11-2 and TRBJ2-3; 9 nucleotides align to TRBD2. From germline, CDR1 is SGHAT and CDR2 FQNNGV. Trimming removed 3 bases from V and 2 bases from J; junction bases left unmatched: 3. This CDR3 contains 15 residues. Here the CDR3 reads CASSLTSGHTDTQYF. CDR3 DNA: TGTGCCAGCAGCTTGACTAGCGGACACACAGATACGCAGTATTTT. Full variable domain (remainder filled in from reference TRBV11-2 and TRBJ2-3): EAGVAQSPRYKIIEKRQSVAFWCNPISGHATLYWYQQILGQGPKLLIQFQNNGVVDDSQLPKDRFSAERLKGVDSTLKIQPAKLEDSAVYLCASSLTSGHTDTQYFGPGTRLTVL.

The rearrangement uses TRBV27 and TRBJ1-1; D is possibly TRBD1 (5 bases). Germline CDR1 MNHEY, CDR2 SMNVEV (reference sequence). There are 14 residues in the CDR3. Trimming took 4 bases from V and 4 from J, leaving 13 bases between them. Here the CDR3 DNA reads TGTGCCAGCAGTTGGAGGGACCGGGGCACTGAAGCTTTCTTT. Its protein is CASSWRDRGTEAFF.

The rearrangement joins TRBV7-2 to TRBJ1-5; a possible D gene is TRBD1 (5 bases). The CDR3 is 16 amino acids. With 2 bases removed from V and 5 bases from J, the gap between germline ends came to 16 bases. Germline V gives CDR1 SGHTA, CDR2 FQGNSA. Here the CDR3 reads CASSLSSGPVHQPQHF. CDR3 coding DNA: TGTGCCAGCAGCTTATCGTCGGGGCCCGTCCATCAGCCCCAGCATTTT. Drawing the rest from reference TRBV7-2 and TRBJ1-5, the complete variable domain is GAGVSQSPSNKVTEKGKDVELRCDPISGHTALYWYRQSLGQGLEFLIYFQGNSAPDKSGLPSDRFSAERTGGSVSTLTIQRTQQEDSAVYLCASSLSSGPVHQPQHFGDGTRLSIL.

Details on this clone: Different DNA sequences within this sample yield the same CDR3. The genes are TRBV11-2 and TRBJ2-3, with 7 bases identical to TRBD2. CDR1 is SGHAT, CDR2 FQNNGV, per germline. This CDR3 comprises 14 residues. V was pared by 3 bases and J by 5 bases, with 5 bases of the junction left unmatched. The CDR3 sequence: CASSLGGSLDTQYF. The CDR3 DNA sequence: TGTGCCAGCAGCTTGGGGGGGTCGCTAGATACGCAGTATTTT.

This sequence joins TRBV10-2 and TRBJ2-5; the match to TRBD1 covers 11 bases. The CDR3 consists of 17 residues. V dropped 6 bases and J dropped 3; count of bases not matched to a gene: 12. Germline assignment: CDR1 WSHSY and CDR2 SAAADI. CDR3 protein: CASSATSRDRGKETQYF. The DNA of the CDR3 is TGCGCCAGCAGCGCGACCTCACGGGACAGGGGGAAAGAGACCCAGTACTTC.

The chain recombines TRBV30 with TRBJ1-1; weak D call: TRBD1 (5 bases). The CDR3 length is 12 residues. The V end was cut by 4 bases, the J end by 5 bases, with 11 bases between. In germline, CDR1 is GTSNPN, CDR2 SVGIG (reference sequence). CDR3 sequence (DNA): TGTGCCTGGAACCCCGGGGGAACTGAAGCTTTCTTT. As protein: CAWNPGGTEAFF.